This is a list of T cell receptor beta chains from one sample in a study of blood T cell repertoires in COVID-19. Generated by immunoSEQ multiplex PCR, the TCRdb table keeps only in-frame clones and is missing some. Here the sample spans about 310,000 clones, approximately 83% being singletons. The specimen was PBMCs or T cells enriched from blood (not recorded which). Every receptor here comes from a man in his thirties or forties who had recovered from COVID-19. CDR3s include the opening cysteine and the closing phenylalanine or tryptophan. A D gene is named only where the DNA matches it firmly. Only part of the rows carry a size: once, few, many, or a class if the clone is expanded.

CDR3 protein,CDR3 DNA,V gene,clone size,J gene,D gene
CASSLDRAKEGYTF,TGCGCCAGCAGCTTAGACAGGGCCAAAGAGGGCTACACCTTC,TRBV5-1,few,TRBJ1-2,TRBD1
CASSNGQGYQPQHF,TGTGCCAGCAGCAACGGACAGGGCTATCAGCCCCAGCATTTT,TRBV27,-,TRBJ1-5,TRBD1
CASSQAPRGGGAVEQFF,TGCGCCAGCAGCCAAGCTCCCCGGGGCGGGGGGGCGGTTGAGCAGTTCTTC,TRBV4-1,-,TRBJ2-1,TRBD2
CASSLAGTGDEKLFF,TGCGCCAGCAGCTTGGCCGGGACAGGGGACGAAAAACTGTTTTTT,TRBV5-1,-,TRBJ1-4,TRBD1
CSAWRVTEAFF,TGCAGTGCTTGGAGGGTCACTGAAGCTTTCTTT,TRBV20-1,-,TRBJ1-1,-
CASSTGTGGSYEQYF,TGTGCCAGCTCGACCGGGACAGGGGGCTCCTACGAGCAGTACTTC,TRBV18,-,TRBJ2-7,TRBD1
CASSRFRGPSYEQYF,TGTGCCAGCAGTCGGTTCAGGGGCCCCTCCTACGAGCAGTACTTC,TRBV6-6,-,TRBJ2-7,-
CASSPMGQVITGELFF,TGTGCCAGCTCGCCAATGGGACAGGTTATCACCGGGGAGCTGTTTTTT,TRBV18,-,TRBJ2-2,TRBD1
CSARRGDGYTF,TGCAGTGCTAGACGCGGAGATGGCTACACCTTC,TRBV20-1,few,TRBJ1-2,-
CASSLTGFGYEQYF,TGTGCCAGCAGCTTAACGGGGTTTGGCTACGAGCAGTACTTC,TRBV7-2,few,TRBJ2-7,-
CASSLGTGLAQYF,TGTGCCAGCAGCCTCGGGACAGGTTTGGCGCAGTATTTT,TRBV7-3,-,TRBJ2-3,TRBD1
CAWSLAANQPQHF,TGTGCCTGGAGTCTAGCTGCCAATCAGCCCCAGCATTTT,TRBV30,few,TRBJ1-5,-
CASSQSGSYNEQFF,TGCGCCAGCAGCCAATCCGGGTCGTACAATGAGCAGTTCTTC,TRBV4-3,-,TRBJ2-1,-
CASSFSRLRYTEAFF,TGTGCCAGCAGTTTTTCCCGTCTCCGGTACACTGAAGCTTTCTTT,TRBV27,few,TRBJ1-1,-
CASSHARDRGPSPLHF,TGTGCCAGCAGCCACGCCAGAGACAGGGGGCCCTCACCCCTCCACTTT,TRBV27,few,TRBJ1-6,TRBD1
CASSVDNYYEQYF,TGTGCCAGCAGCGTAGATAACTACTACGAGCAGTACTTC,TRBV9,-,TRBJ2-7,-
CASSIQGMNTEAFF,TGTGCCAGTAGTATCCAGGGGATGAACACTGAAGCTTTCTTT,TRBV19,-,TRBJ1-1,-
CASSLQVTGTMEQFF,TGTGCCAGCAGCTTACAGGTGACAGGGACGATGGAGCAGTTCTTC,TRBV11-2,few,TRBJ2-1,TRBD1
CASSFGDRGREETQYF,TGCGCCAGCAGCTTTGGGGACAGGGGGCGGGAGGAGACCCAGTACTTC,TRBV5-1,-,TRBJ2-5,TRBD1
CASSRDRNTEAFF,TGTGCCAGCAGCCGCGACAGAAACACTGAAGCTTTCTTT,TRBV5-6,-,TRBJ1-1,-
CASSGASGGEQYF,TGCGCCAGCAGTGGGGCCTCGGGGGGCGAGCAGTACTTC,TRBV10-1,-,TRBJ2-7,TRBD2
CASRRDSSYGYTF,TGTGCCAGCAGACGGGACAGCTCCTATGGCTACACCTTC,TRBV27,-,TRBJ1-2,TRBD1
CASSLTSGGARTGELFF,TGTGCCAGCAGCTTGACTAGCGGGGGGGCCAGAACCGGGGAGCTGTTTTTT,TRBV2,-,TRBJ2-2,TRBD2
CASKAAREGLEAEAFF,TGCGCCAGCAAGGCAGCGAGGGAGGGACTGGAGGCTGAAGCTTTCTTT,TRBV5-1,-,TRBJ1-1,-